This TCR beta chain derives from a study of T cells after posttransplantation cyclophosphamide. Measured with immunoSEQ multiplex PCR; TCRdb has only the in-frame clones, and not every one. The sample has approximately 16,000 clones, over 60% seen once. Treatment was busulfan-fludarabine conditioning, a marrow graft, and cyclophosphamide on days +3 and +4. This clone was observed a handful of times. The germline V gene encodes CDR1 LNHDA and CDR2 SQIVND (reference sequence). V was clipped by 3 bases and J by 3 bases, with 8 bases between them. CDR3 size: 14 residues. The TCR sequence derives from a female patient in her forties or fifties who received an allogeneic stem cell transplant from a related donor, was CMV-positive, and had no GVHD. Some of the T cells might come from the graft donor. Sequenced here: CD8+ T cells sorted from PBMCs, sampled approximately 1,900 days after a stem cell transplant with posttransplant cyclophosphamide. This chain uses TRBV19 with TRBJ2-2, with a tentative D call TRBD1 (6 bases). The CDR3 region is CASSIYRDTGELFF. In nucleotides, the CDR3 is TGTGCCAGTAGTATCTACAGGGACACCGGGGAGCTGTTTTTT.